This T cell receptor beta chain was found in a study of T cells after yellow fever vaccination. Study-level results: A small share of clonotypes appeared in both CD4 and CD8 compartments.

V was trimmed by 6 bases and J by 12 bases, leaving 18 bases between them. The CDR3 is made up of 12 amino acids. As concerns this clonotype: The antigen remains undetermined.

One entry per CDR3 protein results from TCRdb running MiXCR on the 5' RACE reads. The table records a few hundred thousand distinct CDR3 sequences, less than 20% of them present only once. Sequencing was performed on PBMCs, taken roughly 5 days after the first yellow fever vaccination. The V call is TRBV12-3 or TRBV12-4, the J call TRBJ2-7, with D perhaps TRBD2 (5 bases). This TCR derives from a man aged 18 to 30 who received the YFV17D yellow fever vaccine. The CDR3 loop is CASSQEWAGLYF. CDR3 nucleotides: TGTGCCAGCAGCCAAGAGTGGGCAGGACTGTACTTC.